A selection of T cell receptor beta chains follows, all from one sample in a study of Graves' ophthalmopathy and Graves' hyperthyroidism. From the multiplex PCR reads, TCRdb called clonotypes with MiXCR, one entry per CDR3 protein. Found here are 600,000 to 650,000 distinct CDR3 sequences, 22% of them singletons; the top ten hold around 6.9%. Sequenced input: peripheral blood. The receptors originated from a woman younger than 35 with stable Graves' hyperthyroidism. Some clones in this sample may be carry-over from other donors' samples. CDR3s include the opening cysteine and the closing phenylalanine or tryptophan. Fields, in order: CDR3 length, clone size, D gene, J gene, V gene, CDR3 DNA, CDR3 protein. A D gene is named only where the DNA matches it firmly. Expanded clones get a size class; other rows say once, few or many, or leave the size out.

11 many . TRBJ1-1 TRBV10-3 TGTGCCATCAGTGAGAGACTTGAAGCTTTCTTT CAISERLEAFF
15 many TRBD1 TRBJ2-2 TRBV5-1 TGCGCCAGCAGCCGTGGGACAGGGGGCGCCGGGGAGCTGTTTTTT CASSRGTGGAGELFF
11 . . TRBJ2-5 TRBV2 TGTGCCAGCAGTGCCTGGGACCGGAAAGACTTC CASSAWDRKDF
13 many . TRBJ1-2 TRBV12-3/TRBV12-4 TGTGCCAGCAGACCTGACACTAACTATGGCTACACCTTC CASRPDTNYGYTF
13 few TRBD1 TRBJ1-2 TRBV11-1 TGTGCCAGCAGCTTCCCGGGACAGGGTGACTACACCTTC CASSFPGQGDYTF
14 many TRBD1 TRBJ2-7 TRBV7-2 TGTGCCAGCAGCTTAGGGCGACAGGGAAACGAGCAGTACTTC CASSLGRQGNEQYF
15 . . TRBJ1-1 TRBV9 TGTGCCAGCAGCGTAGAGGGCAGGGAGAACACTGAAGCTTTCTTT CASSVEGRENTEAFF
13 many . TRBJ1-3 TRBV12-3/TRBV12-4 TGTGCCAGCAGTTTTGACTCTGGAAACACCATATATTTT CASSFDSGNTIYF
16 . TRBD1 TRBJ1-6 TRBV12-5 TGTGCTAGTGGTGTTCAGGGGGCTGGCTATAATTCACCCCTCCACTTT CASGVQGAGYNSPLHF
14 few . TRBJ2-7 TRBV5-1 TGCGCCAGCAGCTCCTTAGAAGACAGCTACGAGCAGTACTTC CASSSLEDSYEQYF
17 few . TRBJ1-5 TRBV12-3/TRBV12-4 TGTGCCAGCAGTTTGACACCTTCCCCGTGGAGCAATCAGCCCCAGCATTTT CASSLTPSPWSNQPQHF
16 few . TRBJ2-3 TRBV7-8 TGTGCCAGCAGCCTTGCGACAGGTCGGACCACAGATACGCAGTATTTT CASSLATGRTTDTQYF
14 many TRBD2 TRBJ2-7 TRBV7-2 TGTGCCAGCAGCCTCCAGCGGGAGCGGTACGAGCAGTACTTC CASSLQRERYEQYF
16 many TRBD2 TRBJ2-5 TRBV2 TGTGCCAGCAGTGAAGTGCGGGGGATCCATCTAGAGACCCAGTACTTC CASSEVRGIHLETQYF
13 few . TRBJ1-2 TRBV3-1 TGTGCCAGCAGCCAAGAATGGGGTTATGGCTACACCTTC CASSQEWGYGYTF
17 many TRBD2 TRBJ2-2 TRBV19 TGTGCCAGTACCCTCGACTGGAGCGGGAGGAGCGCCGGGGAGCTGTTTTTT CASTLDWSGRSAGELFF
14 . . TRBJ2-2 TRBV12-3/TRBV12-4 TGTGCCAGCAGTTTTGGTCTCAAACCCGGGGAGCTGTTTTTT CASSFGLKPGELFF
16 few . TRBJ2-6 TRBV6-1 TGTGCCAGCACCGGACTCGGGACGACTGGGGCCAACGTCCTGACTTTC CASTGLGTTGANVLTF
16 many . TRBJ1-2 TRBV5-1 TGCGCCAGCAGCTTGGATGGTCGAGGGATCATAAATGGCTACACCTTC CASSLDGRGIINGYTF
13 many TRBD1 TRBJ2-5 TRBV6-1 TGTGCCAGCAGCCGGACAGGGGAAGAGACCCAGTACTTC CASSRTGEETQYF
14 many . TRBJ1-1 TRBV7-9 TGTGCCAGCAGCAATCCCGAGGCGGGCACTGAAGCTTTCTTT CASSNPEAGTEAFF
12 . . TRBJ2-7 TRBV5-6 TGTGCCAGCAGCCACCAGAACTACGAGCAGTACTTC CASSHQNYEQYF
13 many . TRBJ2-5 TRBV7-2 TGTGCCAGCACTGCCTCGTTCGGGGAGACCCAGTACTTC CASTASFGETQYF
13 many . TRBJ1-1 TRBV18 TGTGCCAGCTCACCACTGAAGAACACTGAAGCTTTCTTT CASSPLKNTEAFF
16 many . TRBJ1-1 TRBV27 TGTGCCAGCAGTTACCGGGACTTGGGTGTCGGCGCTGAAGCTTTCTTT CASSYRDLGVGAEAFF
13 many . TRBJ1-5 TRBV6-1 TGTGCCAGCAGTGAACGGGCGTATCAGCCCCAGCATTTT CASSERAYQPQHF
16 many TRBD1 TRBJ2-7 TRBV6-1 TGTACCAGCAGTCTTTTGGCCGGGACAGGGGCCTACGAGCAGTACTTC CTSSLLAGTGAYEQYF
15 many . TRBJ2-5 TRBV5-1 TGCGCCAGCAGTGTGGTGGGGCTAGAGTCAGAGACCCAGTACTTC CASSVVGLESETQYF
15 . . TRBJ2-5 TRBV5-8 TGTGCCAGCAGGCCGCTGCTCCCTCGGGGAGAGACCCAGTACTTC CASRPLLPRGETQYF
15 many . TRBJ1-3 TRBV7-2 TGTGCCAGCAGCTTAAGTCCGGCAGGTGGAAACACCATATATTTT CASSLSPAGGNTIYF
15 many . TRBJ1-5 TRBV30 TGTGCCTGGAGTGTAGGACCCTATAGCAATCAGCCCCAGCATTTT CAWSVGPYSNQPQHF
13 many . TRBJ2-7 TRBV5-1 TGCGCCAGCAGCTCAGCCCCGAGGTCCGAGCAGTACTTC CASSSAPRSEQYF
16 many TRBD2 TRBJ2-7 TRBV5-1 TGCGCCAGCAGCCACGGAGCGAGCGGGAATCCGAGTGAGCAGTACTTC CASSHGASGNPSEQYF
14 many . TRBJ2-6 TRBV5-1 TGCGCCAGCGCAGTGATCTCTGGGGCCAACGTCCTGACTTTC CASAVISGANVLTF